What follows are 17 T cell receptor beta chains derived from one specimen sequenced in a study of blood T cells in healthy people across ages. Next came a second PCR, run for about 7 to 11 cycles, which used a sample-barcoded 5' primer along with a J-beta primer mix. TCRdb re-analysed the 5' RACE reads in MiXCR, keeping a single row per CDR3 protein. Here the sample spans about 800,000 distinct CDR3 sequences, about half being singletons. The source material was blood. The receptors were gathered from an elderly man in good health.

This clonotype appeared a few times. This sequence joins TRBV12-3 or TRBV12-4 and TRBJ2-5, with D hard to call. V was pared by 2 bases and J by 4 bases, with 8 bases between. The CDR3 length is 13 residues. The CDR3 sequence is CASSLIFLETQYF. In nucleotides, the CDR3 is TGTGCCAGCAGTTTAATTTTTCTAGAGACCCAGTACTTC.

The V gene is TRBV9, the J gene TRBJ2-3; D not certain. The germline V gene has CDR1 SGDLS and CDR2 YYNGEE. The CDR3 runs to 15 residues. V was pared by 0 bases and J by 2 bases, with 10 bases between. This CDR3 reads CASSVGPRFTDTQYF. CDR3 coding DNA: TGTGCCAGCAGCGTAGGTCCTAGATTCACAGATACGCAGTATTTT. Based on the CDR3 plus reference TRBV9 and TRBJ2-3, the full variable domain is DSGVTQTPKHLITATGQRVTLRCSPRSGDLSVYWYQQSLDQGLQFLIQYYNGEERAKGNILERFSAQQFPDLHSELNLSSLELGDSALYFCASSVGPRFTDTQYFGPGTRLTVL.

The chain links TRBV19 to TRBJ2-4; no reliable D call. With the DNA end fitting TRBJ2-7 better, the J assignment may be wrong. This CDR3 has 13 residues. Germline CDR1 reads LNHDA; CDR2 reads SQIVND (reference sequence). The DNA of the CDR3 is TGTGCCAGTAGTATCGGACCCGACTACGAGCAGTACTTC. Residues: CASSIGPDYEQYF.

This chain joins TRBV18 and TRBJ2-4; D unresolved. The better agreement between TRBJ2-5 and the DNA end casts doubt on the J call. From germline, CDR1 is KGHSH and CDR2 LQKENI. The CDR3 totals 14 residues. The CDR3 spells CASSTERTGETQYF. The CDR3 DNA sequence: TGTGCCAGCTCAACGGAGAGGACGGGAGAGACCCAGTACTTC.

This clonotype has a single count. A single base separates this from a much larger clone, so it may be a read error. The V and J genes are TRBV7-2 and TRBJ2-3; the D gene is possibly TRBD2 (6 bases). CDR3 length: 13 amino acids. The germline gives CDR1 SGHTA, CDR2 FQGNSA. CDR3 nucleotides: TGTGCCAGCAGCTTAGTCAGGACTAATACGCGGTATTTT. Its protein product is CASSLVRTNTRYF.

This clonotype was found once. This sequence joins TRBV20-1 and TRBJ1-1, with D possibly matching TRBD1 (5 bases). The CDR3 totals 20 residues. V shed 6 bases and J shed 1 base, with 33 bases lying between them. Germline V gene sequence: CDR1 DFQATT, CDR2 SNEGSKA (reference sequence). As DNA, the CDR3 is TGCAGTGCCCTACCCTTGATGGGGGGTCCCCTGGAAGGAAAGAACACTGAAGCTTTCTTT. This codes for CSALPLMGGPLEGKNTEAFF.

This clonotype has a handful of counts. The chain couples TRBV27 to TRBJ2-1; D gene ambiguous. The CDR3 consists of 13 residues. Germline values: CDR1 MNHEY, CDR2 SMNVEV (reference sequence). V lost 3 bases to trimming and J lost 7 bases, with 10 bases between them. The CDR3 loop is CASSLTDENEQFF. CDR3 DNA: TGTGCCAGCAGTTTGACCGACGAGAATGAGCAGTTCTTC.

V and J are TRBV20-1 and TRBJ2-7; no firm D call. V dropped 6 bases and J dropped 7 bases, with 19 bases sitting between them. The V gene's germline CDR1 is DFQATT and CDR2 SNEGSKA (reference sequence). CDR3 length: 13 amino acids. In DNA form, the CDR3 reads TGCAGTGCAAAAGCCCCCAGTCCAAATGAGCAGTACTTC. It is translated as CSAKAPSPNEQYF.

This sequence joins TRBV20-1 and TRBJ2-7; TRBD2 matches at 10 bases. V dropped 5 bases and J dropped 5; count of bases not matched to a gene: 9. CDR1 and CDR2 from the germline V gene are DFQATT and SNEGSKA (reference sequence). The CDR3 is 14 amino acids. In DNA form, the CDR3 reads TGCAGTGCTCAAGGAGCGGGAGGGGGTCACGAGCAGTACTTC. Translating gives CSAQGAGGGHEQYF.

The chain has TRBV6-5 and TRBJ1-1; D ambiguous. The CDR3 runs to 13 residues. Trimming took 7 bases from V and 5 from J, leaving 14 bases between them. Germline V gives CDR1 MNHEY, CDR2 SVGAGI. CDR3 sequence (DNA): TGTGCCAGCACACCCCTGGATAGGACTGAAGCTTTCTTT. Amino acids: CASTPLDRTEAFF.

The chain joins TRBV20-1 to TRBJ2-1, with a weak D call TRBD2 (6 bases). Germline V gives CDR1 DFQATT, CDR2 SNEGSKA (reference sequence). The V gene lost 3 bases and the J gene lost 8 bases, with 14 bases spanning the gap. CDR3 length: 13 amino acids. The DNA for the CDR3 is TGCAGTGCTAGGGCGGGGATCAGGGATGAGCAGTTCTTC. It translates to CSARAGIRDEQFF.

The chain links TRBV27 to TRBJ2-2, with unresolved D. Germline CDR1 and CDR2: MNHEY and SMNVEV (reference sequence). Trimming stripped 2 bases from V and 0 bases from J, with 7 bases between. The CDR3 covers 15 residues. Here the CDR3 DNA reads TGTGCCAGCAGTTTACGGAGCGCGAACACCGGGGAGCTGTTTTTT. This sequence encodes CASSLRSANTGELFF.

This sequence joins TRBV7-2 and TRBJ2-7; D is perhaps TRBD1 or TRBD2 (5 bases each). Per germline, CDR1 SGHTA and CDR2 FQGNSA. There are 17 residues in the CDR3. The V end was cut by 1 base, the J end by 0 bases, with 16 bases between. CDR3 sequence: CASSLGGRAESSYEQYF. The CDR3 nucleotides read TGTGCCAGCAGCTTAGGGGGACGAGCGGAAAGCTCCTACGAGCAGTACTTC.

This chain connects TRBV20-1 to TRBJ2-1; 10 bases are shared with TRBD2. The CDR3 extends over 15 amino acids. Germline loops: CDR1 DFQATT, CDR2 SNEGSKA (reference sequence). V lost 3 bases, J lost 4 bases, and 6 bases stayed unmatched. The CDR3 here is CSASTSGVGYNEQFF. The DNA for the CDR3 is TGCAGTGCTAGTACTAGCGGGGTGGGGTACAATGAGCAGTTCTTC.

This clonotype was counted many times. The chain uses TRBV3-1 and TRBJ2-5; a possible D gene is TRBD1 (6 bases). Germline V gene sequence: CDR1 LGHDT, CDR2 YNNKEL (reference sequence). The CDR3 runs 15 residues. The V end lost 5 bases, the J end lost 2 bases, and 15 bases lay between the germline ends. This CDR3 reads CASSESGQRQETQYF. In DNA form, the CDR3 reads TGTGCCAGCAGCGAAAGTGGACAGCGTCAAGAGACCCAGTACTTC.

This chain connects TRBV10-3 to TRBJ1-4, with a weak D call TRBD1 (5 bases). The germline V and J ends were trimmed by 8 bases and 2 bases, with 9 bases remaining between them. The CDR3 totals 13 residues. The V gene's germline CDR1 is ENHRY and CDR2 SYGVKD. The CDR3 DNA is TGTGCCATCTCAAAGGGGACTAATGAAAAACTGTTTTTT. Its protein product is CAISKGTNEKLFF.

CDR3 in amino acids: CASRDPGRNHEKLFF. The CDR3 nucleotides are TGTGCCAGCAGAGACCCGGGACGGAACCATGAAAAACTGTTTTTT. The chain has TRBV6-2 or TRBV6-3 and TRBJ1-4; tentatively, D is TRBD1 (5 bases). This CDR3 is 15 amino acids long. Germline-derived CDR1 and CDR2 are MNHEY and SVGEGT. V lost 6 bases and J 6 bases, leaving 17 bases between the germline ends.